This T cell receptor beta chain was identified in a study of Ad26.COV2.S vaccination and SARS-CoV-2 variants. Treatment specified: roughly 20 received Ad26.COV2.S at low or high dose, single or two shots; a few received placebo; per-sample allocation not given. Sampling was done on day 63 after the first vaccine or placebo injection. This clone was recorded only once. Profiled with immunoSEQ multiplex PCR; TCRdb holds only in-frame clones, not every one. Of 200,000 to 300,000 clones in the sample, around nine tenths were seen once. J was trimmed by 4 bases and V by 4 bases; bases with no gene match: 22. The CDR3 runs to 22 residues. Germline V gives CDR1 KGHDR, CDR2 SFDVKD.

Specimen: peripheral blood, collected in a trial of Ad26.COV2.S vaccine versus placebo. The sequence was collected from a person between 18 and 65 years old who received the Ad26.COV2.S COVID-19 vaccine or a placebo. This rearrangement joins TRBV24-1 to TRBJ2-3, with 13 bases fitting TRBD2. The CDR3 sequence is CATSDPRLAGGTYGFSADTQYF. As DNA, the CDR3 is TGTGCCACCAGTGACCCCCGACTAGCGGGAGGAACTTACGGATTTAGCGCAGATACGCAGTATTTT.